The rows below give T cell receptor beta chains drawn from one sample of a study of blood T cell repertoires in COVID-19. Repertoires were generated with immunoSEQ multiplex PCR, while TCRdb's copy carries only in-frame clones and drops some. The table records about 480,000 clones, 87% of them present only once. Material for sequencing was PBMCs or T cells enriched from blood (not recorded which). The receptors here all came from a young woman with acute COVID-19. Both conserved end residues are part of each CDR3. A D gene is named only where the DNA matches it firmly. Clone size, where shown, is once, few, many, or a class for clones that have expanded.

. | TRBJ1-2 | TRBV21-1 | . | TGTGCCAGCAGCACCCAGGGGTCTTGGGCTAACTATGGCTACACCTTC | CASSTQGSWANYGYTF
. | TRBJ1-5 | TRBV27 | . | TGTGCCAGCAGTTTAACTCGACAGTTAAATCAGCCCCAGCATTTT | CASSLTRQLNQPQHF
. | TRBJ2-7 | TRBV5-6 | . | TGTGCCAGCAGCTTGCTTCCGGGACAAAAGCGCTACGAGCAGTACTTC | CASSLLPGQKRYEQYF
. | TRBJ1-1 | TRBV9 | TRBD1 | TGTGCCAGCAGCGGGAACCGGGACAGAGAGAACACTGAAGCTTTCTTT | CASSGNRDRENTEAFF
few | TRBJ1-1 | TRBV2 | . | TGTGCCGCGAGGAGGGAACTTAACACTGAAGCTTTCTTT | CAARRELNTEAFF
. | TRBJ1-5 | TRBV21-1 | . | TGTGCCAGCAGCGGCGGGACAGGGGATTGCAATCAGCCCCAGCATTTT | CASSGGTGDCNQPQHF
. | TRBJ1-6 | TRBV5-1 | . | TGCGCCAGCAAGGAGGCCAATTCACCCCTCCACTTT | CASKEANSPLHF
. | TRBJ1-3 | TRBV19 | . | TGTGCCAGTAGTACGACAGTGAGAAACACCATATATTTT | CASSTTVRNTIYF
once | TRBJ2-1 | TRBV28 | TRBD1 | TGTGCCAGCAGTAAACAGGGGGCTGGGAATGAGCAGTTCTTC | CASSKQGAGNEQFF
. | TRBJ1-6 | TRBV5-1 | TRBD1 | TGCGCCAGCAGCTTGGGGACAGGGTCAGGGAATTCACCCCTCCACTTT | CASSLGTGSGNSPLHF
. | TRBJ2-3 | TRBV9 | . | TGTGCCAGCAGCGTAGCTAATTGGGGGGGCACAGATACGCAGTATTTT | CASSVANWGGTDTQYF
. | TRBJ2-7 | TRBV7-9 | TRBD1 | TGTGCCAGCAGCCCGTCGACAGGGTATCACGAGCAGTACTTC | CASSPSTGYHEQYF
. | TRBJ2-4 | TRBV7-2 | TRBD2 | TGTGCCAGCAGCTTTAGAGCGGGAGACGGAAACATTCAGTACTTC | CASSFRAGDGNIQYF
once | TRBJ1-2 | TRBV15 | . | TGTGCCACCCGCACTCTCCCGGACTCGGGGGTAGACTATGGCTACACCTTC | CATRTLPDSGVDYGYTF
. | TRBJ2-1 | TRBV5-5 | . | TGTGCCAGCAGCTTTGGGTATTCGGGTCTGAATGAGCAGTTCTTC | CASSFGYSGLNEQFF
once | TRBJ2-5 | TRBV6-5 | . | TGTGCCAGCAGGCCAAACAGGGCTGAGACCCAGTACTTC | CASRPNRAETQYF
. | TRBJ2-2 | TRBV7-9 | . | TGTGCCAGCAGTTCGACGGAGACGAACACCGGGGAGCTGTTTTTT | CASSSTETNTGELFF
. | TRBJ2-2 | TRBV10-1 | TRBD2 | TGCGCCAGCAGTCCTCAGCGGGGGGGCACCGGGGAGCTGTTTTTT | CASSPQRGGTGELFF
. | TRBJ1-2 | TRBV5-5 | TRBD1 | TGTGCCAGCAGCAGGGACAGGGGGCTTGGCTACACCTTC | CASSRDRGLGYTF
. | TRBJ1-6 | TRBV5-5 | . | TGTGCCAGCAGTTTCGAGTTTTCGGGGAGCTACTATTCACCCCTCCACTTT | CASSFEFSGSYYSPLHF
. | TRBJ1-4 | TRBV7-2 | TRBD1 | TGTGCCAGCAGCGCATACAGGGGTACTAATGAAAAACTGTTTTTT | CASSAYRGTNEKLFF
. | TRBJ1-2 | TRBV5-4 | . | TGTGCCAGCAGCCCGGGACAAGAACGCTATGGCTACACCTTC | CASSPGQERYGYTF
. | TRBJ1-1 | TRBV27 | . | TGTGCCAGCAGTTTACAGGGGAGAACTGAAGCTTTCTTT | CASSLQGRTEAFF
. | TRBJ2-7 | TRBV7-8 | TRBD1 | TGTGCCAGCAGCACTCACCAGGGGGCGGGCGAGCAGTACTTC | CASSTHQGAGEQYF
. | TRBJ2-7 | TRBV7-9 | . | TGTGCCAGCAGCACCGGGGGCTACGAGCAGTACTTC | CASSTGGYEQYF
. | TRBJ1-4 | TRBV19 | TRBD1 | TGTGCCAGTAGTATTAGGTCCCATCCGGGACAGGGGAATGAAAAACTGTTTTTT | CASSIRSHPGQGNEKLFF
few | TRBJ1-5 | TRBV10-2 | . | TGCGCCAGCCGTGGACATTACAATCAGCCCCAGCATTTT | CASRGHYNQPQHF
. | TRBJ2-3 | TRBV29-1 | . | TGCAGCGTTATCTCGGGAGTGGTCGGCACAGATACGCAGTATTTT | CSVISGVVGTDTQYF
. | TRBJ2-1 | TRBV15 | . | TGTGCCACCAGCAGAGATCTACGGCGGGACTTATACAATGAGCAGTTCTTC | CATSRDLRRDLYNEQFF
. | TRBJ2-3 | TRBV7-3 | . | TGTGCCAGCAGCTTAATCGGGACAGATACGCAGTATTTT | CASSLIGTDTQYF
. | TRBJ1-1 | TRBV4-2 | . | TGTGCCAGCAGCCAAGACAGGGCCGTGAACACTGAAGCTTTCTTT | CASSQDRAVNTEAFF
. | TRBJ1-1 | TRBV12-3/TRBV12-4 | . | TGTGCCAGCAGCCCCGGTCTTGAACGAGAAGCTTTCTTT | CASSPGLEREAFF
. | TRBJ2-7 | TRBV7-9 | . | TGTGCCAGCAGCTTAGTACAGGAACAGCAGTACTTC | CASSLVQEQQYF
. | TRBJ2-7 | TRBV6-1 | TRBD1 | TGTGCCAGCAGTGAGACGGACAGGGGGGCTGGCGAGCAGTACTTC | CASSETDRGAGEQYF
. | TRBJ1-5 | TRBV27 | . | TGTGCCAGCAGTTTAGTCAGGGGTGAACAGCCCCAGCATTTT | CASSLVRGEQPQHF
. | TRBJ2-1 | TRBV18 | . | TGTGCCAGCTCACGAAGTCAGGGTGATTACAATGAGCAGTTCTTC | CASSRSQGDYNEQFF
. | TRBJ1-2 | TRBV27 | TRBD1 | TGTGCCAGCAGTCGGACCCTTCAAGGGGGCGCAGTGGATGGCTACACCTTC | CASSRTLQGGAVDGYTF
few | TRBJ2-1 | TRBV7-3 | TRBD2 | TGTGCCAGCAGCGACCCTAGCGGGGGGGTATCCGAGCAGTTCTTC | CASSDPSGGVSEQFF
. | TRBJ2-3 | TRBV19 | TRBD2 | TGTGCCAGTAGTATAGATCGAGCGGGGAGCACAGATACGCAGTATTTT | CASSIDRAGSTDTQYF
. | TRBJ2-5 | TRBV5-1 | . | TGCGCCAGCAGCTTGGGTGGCAGGGGCATGGAGACCCAGTACTTC | CASSLGGRGMETQYF
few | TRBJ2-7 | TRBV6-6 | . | TGTGCCAGCAGCAACCGGGACAACTCCTACGAGCAGTACTTC | CASSNRDNSYEQYF
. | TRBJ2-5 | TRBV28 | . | TGTGCCAGCAGTTCCAAGTGGAGCCAAGAGACCCAGTACTTC | CASSSKWSQETQYF
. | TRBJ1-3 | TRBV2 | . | TGTGCCAGACAGGTCCGCTCTGGAAACACCATATATTTT | CARQVRSGNTIYF
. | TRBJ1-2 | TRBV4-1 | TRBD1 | TGCGCCAGCAGCCAGGATGGACAGGGAGGCTATGGCTACACCTTC | CASSQDGQGGYGYTF
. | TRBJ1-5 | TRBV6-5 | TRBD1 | TGTGCCAGTCGAAGATCGGACAGGGCTCGTCAGCCCCAGCATTTT | CASRRSDRARQPQHF
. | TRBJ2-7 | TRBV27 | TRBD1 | TGTGCCAGCAGTTTACACCGGGACAGGGGGCTCGAGCAGTACTTC | CASSLHRDRGLEQYF
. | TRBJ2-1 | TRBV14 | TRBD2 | TGTGCCAGCAGCCTGGGACTAGCCGATGAGCAGTTCTTC | CASSLGLADEQFF
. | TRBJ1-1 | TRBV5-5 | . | TGTGCCAGCAGCTTGGGTGGGGGCGGTGACACTGAAGCTTTCTTT | CASSLGGGGDTEAFF
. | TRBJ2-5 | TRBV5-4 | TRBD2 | TGTGCCAGCAGCTTGGTTCGTGCGGGAGGAGAGACCCAGTACTTC | CASSLVRAGGETQYF
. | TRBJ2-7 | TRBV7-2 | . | TGTGCCAGCAGCTTAGGAGATCTAGGTGAGCAGTACTTC | CASSLGDLGEQYF
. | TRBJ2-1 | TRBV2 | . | TGTGCCAGCAGCGTCGCAGGGGAGCCCTTCGCCTACAATGAGCAGTTCTTC | CASSVAGEPFAYNEQFF
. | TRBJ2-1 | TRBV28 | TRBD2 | TGTGCCAGCACAAGGGGACTAGCGGGATTCAATGAGCAGTTCTTC | CASTRGLAGFNEQFF
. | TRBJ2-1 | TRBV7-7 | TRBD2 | TGTGCTAGCAGCTTAGTAGCGGGGGGGCCTTGGTCCTACAATGAGCAGTTCTTC | CASSLVAGGPWSYNEQFF